This T cell receptor beta chain came from a study of T cells in Graves' hyperthyroidism and ophthalmopathy. Study background: Before treatment of any kind, peripheral blood was taken at initial diagnosis.

What was amplified from RNA transcripts were TCR beta CDR3 regions. HTBI primers were employed in a first-round RT-PCR of the TCR CDR3. TCRdb itself ran the multiplex PCR reads through MiXCR, one entry per CDR3 protein. The sample contains hundreds of thousands of distinct CDR3 sequences, roughly 15% of which appear only once. For ophthalmopathy patients, the Clinical Activity Score was at least 3 and the NOSPECS grade at least 4; duration was under 3 months. Trimming took off 2 bases at V and 8 bases at J, with 16 bases between the two ends. This CDR3 is 15 amino acids long. The germline V gene encodes CDR1 MNHEY and CDR2 SVGAGI. This clonotype was counted at least ten times. The antigen is undetermined. Regarding the study as a whole: Most thyroid clonotypes expanded above 0.001 were also detected in blood. A 13 V-J model separated ophthalmopathy from stable hyperthyroidism.

Sequenced material: blood. This chain joins TRBV6-5 and TRBJ2-1; D uncertain. The origin of this receptor is a man in his late teens or twenties with Graves' ophthalmopathy. CDR3 in DNA: TGTGCCAGCAGTTACAATAGGCCCTCTACCCATGAGCAGTTCTTC. This sequence encodes CASSYNRPSTHEQFF.